These 9 T cell receptor beta chains came from one sample sequenced in a study of monozygotic twins with inflammatory bowel disease (dated by TCRdb to the late 2010s). Library preparation was by 5' RACE. Sequencing used an Illumina HiSeq 2500. Reprocessed by TCRdb, the reads give a single entry per CDR3 protein sequence, without DNA. This specimen's table enumerates 150,000 to 200,000 distinct CDR3 sequences. Of the sample, over 2.5% falls within the top ten clones. The sequencing sample was made of blood. All receptors come from a human donor with ulcerative colitis or Crohn's disease, or a healthy co-twin of an affected twin (not recorded which).

The rearrangement uses TRBV7-2 and TRBJ2-7. The germline CDR1 and CDR2 sequences are SGHTA and FQGNSA. The CDR3 has 12 amino acids. The CDR3: CASSPTNYEQYF. Supplemented by reference TRBV7-2 and TRBJ2-7, the full variable domain reads GAGVSQSPSNKVTEKGKDVELRCDPISGHTALYWYRQSLGQGLEFLIYFQGNSAPDKSGLPSDRFSAERTGGSVSTLTIQRTQQEDSAVYLCASSPTNYEQYFGPGTRLTVT.

The V call is TRBV24-1, the J call TRBJ2-1. This CDR3 comprises 12 residues. CDR1 and CDR2 from the germline V gene are KGHDR and SFDVKD. CDR3: CATSDPYNEQFF.

V usage is TRBV28 and J usage is TRBJ2-7. Per germline, CDR1 MDHEN and CDR2 SYDVKM. CDR3 size: 14 residues. The CDR3: CASIKGESSYEQYF. Based on the CDR3 plus reference TRBV28 and TRBJ2-7, the full variable domain is DVKVTQSSRYLVKRTGEKVFLECVQDMDHENMFWYRQDPGLGLRLIYFSYDVKMKEKGDIPEGYSVSREKKERFSLILESASTNQTSMYLCASIKGESSYEQYFGPGTRLTVT.

The chain joins TRBV3-1 to TRBJ2-3; the TRBD2 assignment by TCRdb is unverifiable without DNA. Germline values: CDR1 LGHDT, CDR2 YNNKEL (reference sequence). The CDR3 is 17 amino acids. CDR3 protein: CASTPSRLAGSTDTQYF.

The CDR3 protein is CASSLSRGPYEQYF. V and J are TRBV7-3 and TRBJ2-7. The germline gives CDR1 SGHTA, CDR2 FQGTGA. The CDR3 is 14 amino acids.

This chain connects TRBV20-1 to TRBJ2-7; the TRBD2 assignment by TCRdb is unverifiable without DNA. This CDR3 spans 14 amino acids. CDR1 is DFQATT and CDR2 is SNEGSKA in the germline V gene (reference sequence). The CDR3 loop is CSARKLDRSYEQYF.

The rearrangement uses TRBV7-3 and TRBJ2-1; TCRdb reports TRBD2, a call that lacks DNA to check it against. CDR1 is SGHTA and CDR2 is FQGTGA in the germline V gene. The CDR3 covers 15 residues. CDR3 region: CASSYSGRGGNEQFF.

V and J are TRBV11-2 and TRBJ1-4; checking the TCRdb D call of TRBD1 is not possible without DNA. The CDR3 totals 18 residues. The germline V gene encodes CDR1 SGHAT and CDR2 FQNNGV. CDR3 in amino acids: CASSLVRIPSTANEKLFF.

The rearrangement joins TRBV5-4 to TRBJ2-7. This CDR3 comprises 12 residues. Germline V gene data show CDR1 as SGHNT and CDR2 as YYREEE (reference sequence). CDR3 sequence reads: CASRFRGDEQYF.